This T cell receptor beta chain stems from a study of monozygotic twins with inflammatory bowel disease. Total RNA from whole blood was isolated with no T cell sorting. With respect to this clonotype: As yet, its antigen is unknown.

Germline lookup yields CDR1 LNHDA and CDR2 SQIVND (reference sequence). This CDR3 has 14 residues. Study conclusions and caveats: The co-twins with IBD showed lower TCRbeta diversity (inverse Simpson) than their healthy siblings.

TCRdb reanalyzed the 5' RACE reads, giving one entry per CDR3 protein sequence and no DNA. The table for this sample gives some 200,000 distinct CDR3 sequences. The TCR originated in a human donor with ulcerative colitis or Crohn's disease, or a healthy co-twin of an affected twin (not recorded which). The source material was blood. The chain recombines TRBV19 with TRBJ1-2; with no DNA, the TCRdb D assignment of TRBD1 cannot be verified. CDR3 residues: CASTPLDRDYGYTF. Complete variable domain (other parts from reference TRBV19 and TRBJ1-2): DGGITQSPKYLFRKEGQNVTLSCEQNLNHDAMYWYRQDPGQGLRLIYYSQIVNDFQKGDIAEGYSVSREKKESFPLTVTSAQKNPTAFYLCASTPLDRDYGYTFGSGTRLTVV.